The 4 T cell receptor beta chains below all came from one sample that was sequenced in a study of T cell responses to AZD1222 COVID-19 vaccine. Assay: immunoSEQ multiplex PCR; the TCRdb copy retains only in-frame clones and omits some. The sample carries 50,000 to 65,000 clones, more than 70% recorded once. Source: peripheral blood, taken 28 days after the second AZD1222 dose. Receptors originate from an adult who received the AZD1222 COVID-19 vaccine.

This clone was detected once. V is TRBV4-1 and J is TRBJ2-1; 9 bases agree with TRBD2. CDR1 is MGHRA, CDR2 YSYEKL, per germline. CDR3 length equals 14 residues. With 4 bases clipped from V and 6 bases from J, the junction kept 4 bases outside the gene matches. CDR3 nucleotides: TGCGCCAGCAGCCCGGGACTAGCTGGCAATGAGCAGTTCTTC. Residues: CASSPGLAGNEQFF.

This chain connects TRBV29-1 to TRBJ2-3, with D possibly TRBD2 on 6 matching bases. Germline values: CDR1 SQVTM, CDR2 ANQGSEA. CDR3 length: 13 amino acids. V was pared by 7 bases and J by 0 bases, with 11 bases between. The CDR3 loop reads CSGGTSSTDTQYF. As DNA, the CDR3 is TGCAGCGGGGGGACTTCTAGCACAGATACGCAGTATTTT.

The gene calls are TRBV3-1 (or the pseudogene TRBV3-2) and TRBJ2-4, with D possibly matching TRBD2 (5 bases). This CDR3 comprises 15 residues. Trimming removed 0 bases from V and 7 bases from J, with 13 bases in between. Germline CDR1 reads LGHDT; CDR2 reads YNNKEL (reference sequence). For the CDR3, the DNA is TGTGCCAGCAGCCAAGATGGGGAGATCCGGAACATTCAGTACTTC. This translates into CASSQDGEIRNIQYF.

The chain is built from TRBV12-3 or TRBV12-4 and TRBJ1-2; D call uncertain. V lost 3 bases, J lost 4 bases, and 9 bases lay in between. There are 13 residues in the CDR3. The CDR3 DNA reads as TGTGCCAGCAGTTTTCGAGAGGCCTATGGCTACACCTTC. It encodes CASSFREAYGYTF.